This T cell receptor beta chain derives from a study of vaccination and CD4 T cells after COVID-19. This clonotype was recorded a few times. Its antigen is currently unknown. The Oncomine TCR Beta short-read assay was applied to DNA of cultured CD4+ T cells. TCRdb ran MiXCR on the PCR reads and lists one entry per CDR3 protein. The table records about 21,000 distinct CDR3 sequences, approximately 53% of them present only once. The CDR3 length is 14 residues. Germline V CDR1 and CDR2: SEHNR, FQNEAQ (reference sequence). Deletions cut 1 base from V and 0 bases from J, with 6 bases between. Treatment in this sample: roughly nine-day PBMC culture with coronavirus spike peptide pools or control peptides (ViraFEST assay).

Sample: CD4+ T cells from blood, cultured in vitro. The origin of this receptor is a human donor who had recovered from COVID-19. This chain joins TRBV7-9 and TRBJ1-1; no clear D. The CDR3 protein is CASSLGVMNTEAFF. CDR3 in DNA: TGTGCCAGCAGCTTAGGTGTTATGAACACTGAAGCTTTCTTT.